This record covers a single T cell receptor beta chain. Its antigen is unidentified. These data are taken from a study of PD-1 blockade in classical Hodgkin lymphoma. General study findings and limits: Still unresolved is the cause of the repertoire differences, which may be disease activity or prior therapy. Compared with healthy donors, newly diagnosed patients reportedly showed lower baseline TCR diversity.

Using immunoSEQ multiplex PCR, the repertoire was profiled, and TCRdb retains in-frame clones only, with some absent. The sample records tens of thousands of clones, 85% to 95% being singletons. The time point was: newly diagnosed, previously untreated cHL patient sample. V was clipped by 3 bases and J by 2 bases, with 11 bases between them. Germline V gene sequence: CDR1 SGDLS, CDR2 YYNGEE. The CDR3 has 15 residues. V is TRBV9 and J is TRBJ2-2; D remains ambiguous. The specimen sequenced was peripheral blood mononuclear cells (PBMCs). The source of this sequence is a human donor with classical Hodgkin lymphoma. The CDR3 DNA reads TGTGCCAGCAGCGCAGCAATAGGTAACACCGGGGAGCTGTTTTTT. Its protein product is CASSAAIGNTGELFF.